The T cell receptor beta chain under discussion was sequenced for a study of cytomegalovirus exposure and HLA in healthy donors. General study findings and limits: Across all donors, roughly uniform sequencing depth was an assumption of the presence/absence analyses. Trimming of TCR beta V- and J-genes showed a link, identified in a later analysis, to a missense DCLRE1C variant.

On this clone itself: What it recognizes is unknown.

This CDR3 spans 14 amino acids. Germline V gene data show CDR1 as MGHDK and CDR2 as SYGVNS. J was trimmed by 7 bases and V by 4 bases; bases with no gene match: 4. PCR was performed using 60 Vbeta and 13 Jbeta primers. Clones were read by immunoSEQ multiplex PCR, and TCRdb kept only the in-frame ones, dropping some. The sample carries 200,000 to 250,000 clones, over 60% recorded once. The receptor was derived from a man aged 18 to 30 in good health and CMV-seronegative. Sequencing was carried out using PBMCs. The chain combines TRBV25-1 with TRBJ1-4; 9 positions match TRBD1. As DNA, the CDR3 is TGTGCCAGCAGTGCATGGACAGGGGCTGAAAAACTGTTTTTT. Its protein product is CASSAWTGAEKLFF.